This T cell receptor (beta chain) was recorded in a study of cytomegalovirus exposure and HLA in healthy donors. Study observations and caveats: In vitro checks showed that a few CMV-associated chains really do target CMV antigens.

The ends were cut back, 10 bases at V and 0 bases at J, with 16 bases in the middle. Germline V gene lookup returns CDR1 MNHEY and CDR2 SMNVEV (reference sequence). The CDR3 totals 14 residues. Both 60 Vbeta primers and 13 Jbeta primers went into the PCR. Some clones are missing from TCRdb's copy, which holds only in-frame ones; the method was immunoSEQ multiplex PCR. The top ten clones hold 3% to 4% of a sample with nearly 300,000 clones, 86% of them seen once. A remark on this clone: Its antigen is as yet unknown.

This chain connects TRBV27 to TRBJ2-7; D is ambiguous. Sequencing was done on a sample of PBMCs. The sequence derives from a man aged 35-49 years in good health and CMV-seropositive. The CDR3 is CAIRPSIFSYEQYF. The CDR3 coding sequence is TGTGCCATCAGGCCCAGTATCTTCTCCTACGAGCAGTACTTC.